This TCR beta chain was identified during a study of shared clonotypes between healthy human individuals. Looking at the study overall: The study used three CD4 naive, three CD4 memory, two CD8 naive and one CD8 memory plate per donor. Findings and caveats of the study: For naive CD4 cells, roughly 5% of clonotypes were shared across several donors. In the sorted subsets, rarefaction showed sequencing was incomplete despite large depth.

The investigators split CD4+ cells into a CD45RA+ naive subset and a CD45RA-negative memory subset. Trimming shortened V by 3 bases and J by 4 bases, and 12 bases separated the two germline ends. The CDR3 is 14 amino acids. Germline-derived CDR1 and CDR2 are SNHLY and FYNNEI. Concerning this clone itself: Its specificity is not known.

Libraries were prepared by immunoSEQ multiplex PCR; TCRdb keeps only in-frame clonotypes and omits some of them. The sample records more than 2 million clones, 85% to 95% being singletons. The chain is built from TRBV2 and TRBJ1-2; maybe TRBD1 (5 bases). The receptor was derived from a man aged 18 to 29 in good health. The specimen sequenced was naive CD4+ T cells sorted from blood. Subset denoted: CD45RA+ positively selected. The CDR3 region has the DNA TGTGCCAGCAGTGAGGTTAGGCAGGGCTATGGCTACACCTTC. This codes for CASSEVRQGYGYTF. The entire variable domain, with the rest obtained from reference TRBV2 and TRBJ1-2, is as follows: EPEVTQTPSHQVTQMGQEVILRCVPISNHLYFYWYRQILGQKVEFLVSFYNNEISEKSEIFDDQFSVERPDGSNFTLKIRSTKLEDSAMYFCASSEVRQGYGYTFGSGTRLTVV.